The clone carrying this TCR beta chain was picked up a small number of times. The antigen is not known. This record comes from a study of cytomegalovirus exposure and HLA in healthy donors. Findings and limits, study-wide: TCR beta sequences reportedly predicted the HLA-A and HLA-B alleles of most subjects accurately. V- and J-gene trimming of TCR beta was linked (in a later analysis) to a missense DCLRE1C variant.

All the people who gave samples were healthy bone marrow donors. PCR was performed using 60 Vbeta and 13 Jbeta primers. TCRdb's copy holds only in-frame clones and misses some; the assay was immunoSEQ multiplex PCR. This sample has about 150,000 clones, with 60% to 85% found just once. V lost 1 base, J lost 2 bases, and 15 bases lay in between. This CDR3 region has 16 residues. Looked up from germline, CDR1 is MNHNS and CDR2 is SASEGT. The sequence was obtained from a woman between 35 and 50 years old in good health and CMV-seronegative. The material sequenced was PBMCs. The rearrangement joins TRBV6-1 to TRBJ2-7, with D possibly being TRBD1 (6 bases). The CDR3 is CASSEDLLGQTYEQYF. DNA of the CDR3: TGTGCCAGCAGTGAAGATTTGTTGGGACAAACCTACGAGCAGTACTTC.